These 29 T cell receptor beta chains were sequenced from one sample in a study of early T cells in non-severe SARS-CoV-2 infection. TCRdb ran MiXCR on the 5' RACE reads and lists one entry per CDR3 protein. This table holds some 46,000 distinct CDR3 sequences, less than 7% found once. Sequenced: whole blood. These TCRs come from an adult who was a healthcare worker with PCR-confirmed SARS-CoV-2 infection or an uninfected control (not recorded which).

This clonotype has a count of ten or more. This chain joins TRBV5-1 and TRBJ2-5, with 8 bases aligning to TRBD1. CDR1 is SGHRS, CDR2 YFSETQ, per germline. CDR3 size: 16 residues. V gave up 0 bases and J gave up 4 bases; unmatched junction bases: 8. CDR3 nucleotides: TGCGCCAGCAGCTTGGCGTCAGGGGGCCGCAGAGAGACCCAGTACTTC. Translated: CASSLASGGRRETQYF.

In this sample, this clonotype turned up many times. This chain joins TRBV3-2 and TRBJ2-1; the table's D call, TRBD1, was not checked against the DNA. TRBV3-2 is given as a pseudogene. The CDR3 has 18 amino acids. For the CDR3, the DNA is TGTGCCAGCAGCCAAGCGGGACAGGGCGGTCAATCCTACAATGAGCAGTTCTTC. Its translation is CASSQAGQGGQSYNEQFF.

This clonotype was counted at least ten times. The chain has TRBV9 and TRBJ2-2, with a tentative D call TRBD1 (5 bases). The CDR3 length is 14 residues. V was clipped by 3 bases and J by 1 base, with 7 bases between them. The V gene's germline CDR1 is SGDLS and CDR2 YYNGEE. CDR3 loop: CASSATVNTGELFF. In DNA, the CDR3 is TGTGCCAGCAGCGCGACAGTGAACACCGGGGAGCTGTTTTTT. The variable domain in full, with the rest retrieved from reference TRBV9 and TRBJ2-2, is DSGVTQTPKHLITATGQRVTLRCSPRSGDLSVYWYQQSLDQGLQFLIQYYNGEERAKGNILERFSAQQFPDLHSELNLSSLELGDSALYFCASSATVNTGELFFGEGSRLTVL.

The V gene is TRBV7-9, the J gene TRBJ1-1, with D tentatively TRBD1 (6 bases). CDR1 and CDR2 from the germline V gene are SEHNR and FQNEAQ (reference sequence). The CDR3 loop spans 15 amino acids. The V end lost 0 bases, the J end lost 0 bases, and 8 bases lay between the germline ends. CDR3 coding DNA: TGTGCCAGCAGCTTAGCCGGGACATTGAACACTGAAGCTTTCTTT. Protein: CASSLAGTLNTEAFF.

This clonotype showed up many times. This chain links TRBV6-2 or TRBV6-3 with TRBJ2-5; TRBD2 agrees at 8 bases. This CDR3 contains 15 residues. V was clipped by 7 bases and J by 5 bases; unmatched bases: 12. Germline assignment: CDR1 MNHEY and CDR2 SVGEGT. The CDR3 nucleotides read TGTGCCAGCATCACCGGAGCGGGGGTCGCGGAGACCCAGTACTTC. It encodes CASITGAGVAETQYF.

The chain uses TRBV6-5 and TRBJ2-7; tentatively, D is TRBD1 or TRBD2 (5 bases each). Between the trimmed V and J ends, which lost 5 bases and 0 bases, there was a span of 11 bases. The CDR3 consists of 14 residues. Germline CDR1 MNHEY, CDR2 SVGAGI. CDR3: CASSATGTSYEQYF. The CDR3 region has the DNA TGTGCCAGCAGTGCTACCGGGACCTCCTACGAGCAGTACTTC.

This clonotype turned up a few times. The chain is built from TRBV12-3 or TRBV12-4 and TRBJ2-7; D is tentatively TRBD1 or TRBD2 (6 bases each). The CDR3 extends over 15 amino acids. With 6 bases removed from V and 4 bases from J, the gap between germline ends came to 19 bases. The CDR3 DNA is TGTGCCAGCAGCCCCCATGGGACGGGGGCGTACGAGCAGTACTTC. As protein: CASSPHGTGAYEQYF.

This clonotype appeared a few times. The genes are TRBV6-6 and TRBJ1-1, with D possibly matching TRBD1 (6 bases). CDR1 is MNHNY and CDR2 is SVGAGI in the germline V gene (reference sequence). The CDR3 has 13 residues. V shed 6 bases and J shed 7 bases, with 15 bases lying between them. CDR3 coding DNA: TGTGCCAGCAGCCAGGACAGCCGAGGTGAAGCTTTCTTT. Its translation: CASSQDSRGEAFF.

The sample holds a few counts of this clonotype. The genes are TRBV18 and TRBJ1-1, with TRBD1 matching 11 bases. Germline values: CDR1 KGHSH, CDR2 LQKENI. The CDR3 extends over 16 amino acids. The V segment lost 8 bases and the J segment 4 bases; nucleotides outside the gene matches: 12. The CDR3 nucleotides read TGTGCCAGCCCTCGGGGACAGGGGGGATTGAGCACTGAAGCTTTCTTT. Its protein product is CASPRGQGGLSTEAFF.

This clonotype came up a few times. The rearrangement uses TRBV2 and TRBJ2-7; a weak D match, TRBD1 (5 bases). The CDR3 spans 13 residues. Deletions cut 3 bases from V and 6 bases from J, with 12 bases between. Germline CDR1 is SNHLY and CDR2 is FYNNEI. CDR3 sequence reads: CASSDRAFGEQYF. Here the CDR3 DNA reads TGTGCCAGCAGTGACAGGGCCTTCGGCGAGCAGTACTTC.

This clonotype was seen more than once but under ten times. The V gene is TRBV30, the J gene TRBJ2-5, with D hard to call. V dropped 2 bases and J dropped 2 bases, with 0 bases sitting between them. The CDR3 consists of 10 residues. Germline V lookup: CDR1 GTSNPN, CDR2 SVGIG (reference sequence). Here the CDR3 reads CAWSQETQYF. The CDR3 coding sequence is TGTGCCTGGAGTCAAGAGACCCAGTACTTC.

This chain links TRBV15 with TRBJ2-3; D possibly corresponds to TRBD2 (5 bases). In germline, CDR1 is LNHNV, CDR2 YYDKDF (reference sequence). The CDR3 covers 15 residues. V was clipped by 3 bases and J by 0 bases, with 10 bases between them. The CDR3 region is CATSSGGTSTDTQYF. CDR3 DNA sequence: TGTGCCACCAGCAGCGGAGGAACTAGCACAGATACGCAGTATTTT.

This clonotype came up many times. A junction end diverges from the germline sequence, so it may reflect a read error. The chain recombines TRBV20-1 with TRBJ2-1; D not certain. Germline V gene data show CDR1 as DFQATT and CDR2 as SNEGSKA (reference sequence). The CDR3 has 12 residues. CDR3 DNA sequence: TGCAGTGCTACGGCGGTTTACAGTGAGCAGTTCTTC. Translating it yields CSATAVYSEQFF.

This clonotype has a count of ten or more. V gene TRBV20-1 combines with J gene TRBJ2-5; 7 bases are a match to TRBD1. V gave up 6 bases and J gave up 1 base; unmatched junction bases: 11. CDR3 length equals 15 residues. CDR1 and CDR2 (germline): DFQATT, SNEGSKA (reference sequence). CDR3 in amino acids: CSAPRQGSFQETQYF. The CDR3 coding sequence is TGCAGTGCACCCAGACAGGGATCCTTCCAAGAGACCCAGTACTTC.

This clonotype has ten or more counts. Here the CDR3 reads CASSEGTGTTQPQHF. The CDR3, as DNA: TGCGCCAGCAGTGAAGGGACAGGGACGACCCAGCCCCAGCATTTT. The rearrangement uses TRBV10-2 and TRBJ1-5, with 9 bases aligning to TRBD1. The CDR3 consists of 15 residues. Germline V gene data show CDR1 as WSHSY and CDR2 as SAAADI. With V trimmed by 3 bases and J by 7 bases, 7 bases remained unmatched.

This clonotype was picked up many times. The chain joins TRBV28 to TRBJ1-6, with D perhaps TRBD1 (5 bases). CDR1 is MDHEN and CDR2 is SYDVKM in the germline V gene. CDR3 length equals 15 residues. Trimming shortened V by 6 bases and J by 9 bases, and 18 bases separated the two germline ends. CDR3 coding DNA: TGTGCCAGCAGCCCATCCGGGACCTCGGGTTCACCCCTCCACTTT. This gives the protein CASSPSGTSGSPLHF.

This clonotype was found many times. The chain combines TRBV2 with TRBJ1-1; no firm D call. With 2 bases removed from V and 5 bases from J, the gap between germline ends came to 12 bases. The CDR3 covers 14 residues. The V gene's germline CDR1 is SNHLY and CDR2 FYNNEI. The CDR3 is CASSEFSTGTEAFF. CDR3 in DNA: TGTGCCAGCAGTGAATTCTCCACGGGGACTGAAGCTTTCTTT.

A few counts support this clonotype. The genes are TRBV30 and TRBJ1-6, with 11 bases that match TRBD1. CDR3 length equals 14 residues. Trimming took 3 bases from V and 10 from J; bases not matched to a gene: 5. Germline CDR1 is GTSNPN and CDR2 is SVGIG (reference sequence). The CDR3 is CAWSAGQGDSPLHF. CDR3 coding DNA: TGTGCCTGGAGCGCGGGACAGGGGGACTCACCCCTCCACTTT.

This clonotype has a handful of counts. The V call is TRBV6-5, the J call TRBJ2-1; 9 bases fit TRBD1. This CDR3 comprises 16 residues. Germline values: CDR1 MNHEY, CDR2 SVGAGI. V shed 2 bases and J 8 bases; nucleotides not matched to a gene: 10. The CDR3 loop reads CASSYLPGQGRDEQFF. CDR3 DNA: TGTGCCAGCAGTTACCTCCCGGGACAGGGTCGGGATGAGCAGTTCTTC.

The V gene is TRBV30, the J gene TRBJ1-1; 8 nucleotides line up with TRBD1. Germline values: CDR1 GTSNPN, CDR2 SVGIG (reference sequence). This CDR3 is 13 amino acids long. Trimming at V came to 6 bases and at J to 2 bases, leaving 5 bases not matched to a gene. This chain's CDR3 is CACSRGPNTEAFF. The CDR3 bases are TGTGCCTGTTCCAGGGGGCCCAACACTGAAGCTTTCTTT.

This clonotype was observed a handful of times. This chain joins TRBV10-3 and TRBJ2-2; no clear D gene. The CDR3 totals 12 residues. Germline lookup yields CDR1 ENHRY and CDR2 SYGVKD. The V gene lost 7 bases and the J gene lost 6 bases, with 9 bases spanning the gap. The CDR3 protein is CAINLGPGELFF. For the CDR3, the DNA is TGTGCCATCAATTTGGGTCCCGGGGAGCTGTTTTTT.

This sequence joins TRBV29-1 and TRBJ2-7; D gene ambiguous. The CDR3 sequence is 11 residues long. Per germline, CDR1 SQVTM and CDR2 ANQGSEA. The V gene lost 2 bases and the J gene lost 4 bases, with 6 bases spanning the gap. This CDR3 is CSVESGYEQYF. In DNA form, the CDR3 reads TGCAGCGTTGAATCAGGTTACGAGCAGTACTTC.

This clonotype was counted a few times. The chain employs TRBV3-1 and TRBJ2-4; 7 positions agree with TRBD1. Looked up from germline, CDR1 is LGHDT and CDR2 is YNNKEL (reference sequence). The V segment lost 5 bases and the J segment 6 bases; nucleotides outside the gene matches: 10. This CDR3 is 15 amino acids long. CDR3 region: CASSAKVTGRNIQYF. CDR3 DNA: TGTGCCAGCAGCGCGAAGGTGACAGGGAGAAACATTCAGTACTTC.

A few counts support this clonotype. The chain carries TRBV7-2 and TRBJ2-7; D remains ambiguous. The CDR3 runs 13 residues. Looked up from germline, CDR1 is SGHTA and CDR2 is FQGNSA. The V end lost 1 base, the J end lost 2 bases, and 6 bases lay between the germline ends. The CDR3 sequence is CASSLGRTYEQYF. CDR3 nucleotides: TGTGCCAGCAGCTTAGGACGGACCTACGAGCAGTACTTC.

There are a few counts of this clonotype. V and J are TRBV18 and TRBJ1-4; D is possibly TRBD1 (5 bases). V was cut by 5 bases and J by 7 bases, with 14 bases left in between. The CDR3 is made up of 14 amino acids. Germline CDR1 is KGHSH and CDR2 is LQKENI. CDR3 in amino acids: CASSSPGWREKLFF. DNA of the CDR3: TGTGCCAGCTCAAGCCCAGGGTGGCGTGAAAAACTGTTTTTT.

Only a few counts were recorded for this clonotype. V is TRBV3-1 and J is TRBJ1-2; 9 nucleotides line up with TRBD1. The germline V gene has CDR1 LGHDT and CDR2 YNNKEL (reference sequence). The CDR3 contains 14 residues. Trimming removed 2 bases from V and 8 bases from J; junction bases left unmatched: 6. This CDR3 reads CASSQPGTGSGYTF. The DNA for the CDR3 is TGTGCCAGCAGCCAACCCGGGACAGGGAGCGGCTACACCTTC.

This clonotype was seen at least ten times. The rearrangement joins TRBV13 to TRBJ1-1; D uncertain. V dropped 1 base and J dropped 0 bases, with 3 bases sitting between them. The CDR3 consists of 13 residues. The germline CDR1 and CDR2 sequences are PRHDT and FYEKMQ (reference sequence). The CDR3 protein is CASSLVVNTEAFF. DNA for the CDR3: TGTGCCAGCAGCTTAGTTGTGAACACTGAAGCTTTCTTT.

The sample holds many counts of this clonotype. The chain carries TRBV6-5 and TRBJ1-6; 9 bases agree with TRBD1. The V and J ends lost 4 bases and 9 bases, in that order; junction bases with no gene match: 7. Germline loops: CDR1 MNHEY, CDR2 SVGAGI. This CDR3 is 15 amino acids long. This CDR3 is CASSSTTGGSSPLHF. CDR3 coding DNA: TGTGCCAGCAGTTCGACGACAGGGGGATCTTCACCCCTCCACTTT.

The V gene is TRBV7-2, the J gene TRBJ1-5; D gene unclear. This CDR3 spans 12 amino acids. V was pared by 3 bases and J by 5 bases, with 5 bases between. CDR1 is SGHTA, CDR2 FQGNSA, per germline. The CDR3 DNA is TGTGCCAGCAGCTTGAGGGATCAGCCCCAGCATTTT. As protein: CASSLRDQPQHF.